This paragraph covers one T cell receptor beta chain sequence. The observed sequence ends 3 residues before the CDR3 terminus, with the missing tail filled in from the germline J gene. The data belong to a study of T cells in women clearing cervical HPV infection. Study summary: Controls gave blood once infection was undetectable; cases at lesion identification.

Germline CDR1 GTSNPN, CDR2 SVGIG (reference sequence). The V and J ends lost 0 bases and 5 bases respectively, with 8 bases between them. CDR3 length: 13 residues. Genomic DNA, averaging around 1,200 ng per sample, yielded TCR beta CDR3 via immunoSEQ. Assay: immunoSEQ multiplex PCR; the TCRdb copy retains only in-frame clones and omits some. The specimen's table records approximately 37,000 clones. V gene TRBV30 combines with J gene TRBJ2-1; D ambiguous. Sequenced input: blood buffy coat. This TCR was sampled from a woman aged 18-70 years with a cervical HPV16 infection that either progressed to CIN3+ or cleared (not recorded which). The CDR3 spells CAWSVFRDNEQFF. The DNA read from the CDR3 is TGTGCCTGGAGTGTGTTCAGAGACAATGAG.